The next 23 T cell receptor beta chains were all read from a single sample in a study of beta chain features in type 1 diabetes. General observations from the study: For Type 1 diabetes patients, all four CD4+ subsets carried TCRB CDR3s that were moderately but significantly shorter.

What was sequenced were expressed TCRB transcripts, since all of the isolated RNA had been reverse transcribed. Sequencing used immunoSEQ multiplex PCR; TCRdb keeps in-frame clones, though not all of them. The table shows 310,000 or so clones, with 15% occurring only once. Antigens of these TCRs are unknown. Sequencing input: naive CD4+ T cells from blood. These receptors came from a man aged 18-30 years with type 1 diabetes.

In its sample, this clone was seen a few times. In nucleotides, the CDR3 is TGTGCCAGCAGCTCCAGTCGTGACAGGGGTATTGTAGGTGAGCAGTTCTTC. This sequence encodes CASSSSRDRGIVGEQFF. V and J are TRBV7-9 and TRBJ2-1, with 8 bases identical to TRBD1. The length of the CDR3 is 17 residues. Germline CDR1 is SEHNR and CDR2 is FQNEAQ (reference sequence). With V trimmed by 4 bases and J by 9 bases, 17 bases remained unmatched.

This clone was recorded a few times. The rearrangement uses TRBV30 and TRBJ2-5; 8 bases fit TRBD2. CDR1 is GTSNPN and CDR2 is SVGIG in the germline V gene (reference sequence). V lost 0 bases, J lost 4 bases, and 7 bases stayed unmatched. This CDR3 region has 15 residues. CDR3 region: CAWSVGLAKGETQYF. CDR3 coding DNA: TGTGCCTGGAGTGTAGGACTAGCTAAAGGAGAGACCCAGTACTTC.

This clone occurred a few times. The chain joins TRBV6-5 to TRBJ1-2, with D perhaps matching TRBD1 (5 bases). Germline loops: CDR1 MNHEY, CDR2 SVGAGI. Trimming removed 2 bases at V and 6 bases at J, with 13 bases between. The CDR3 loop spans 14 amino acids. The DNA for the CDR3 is TGTGCCAGCAGTTACCCTGGGGGGATTCATGGCTACACCTTC. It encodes CASSYPGGIHGYTF.

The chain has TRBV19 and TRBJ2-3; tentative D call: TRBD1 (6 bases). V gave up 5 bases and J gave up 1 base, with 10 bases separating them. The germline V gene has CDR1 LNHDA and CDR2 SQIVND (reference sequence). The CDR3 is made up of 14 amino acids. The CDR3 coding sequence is TGTGCCAGTAGTGACCGGACAGGCACAGATACGCAGTATTTT. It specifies CASSDRTGTDTQYF.

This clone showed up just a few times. CDR3 DNA: TGTGCCAGCAGCCCGAACAGGGGGCCGAATGAAAAACTGTTTTTT. This gives the protein CASSPNRGPNEKLFF. The chain employs TRBV7-2 and TRBJ1-4, with 9 bases matching TRBD1. The V segment lost 5 bases and the J segment 5 bases; nucleotides outside the gene matches: 6. This CDR3 comprises 15 residues. CDR1 is SGHTA and CDR2 is FQGNSA in the germline V gene.

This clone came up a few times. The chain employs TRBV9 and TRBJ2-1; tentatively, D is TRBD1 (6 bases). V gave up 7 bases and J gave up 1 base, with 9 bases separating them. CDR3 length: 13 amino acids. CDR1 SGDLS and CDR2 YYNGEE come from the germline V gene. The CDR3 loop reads CASCRGSYNEQFF. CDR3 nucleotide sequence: TGTGCCAGCTGTAGGGGGTCCTACAATGAGCAGTTCTTC.

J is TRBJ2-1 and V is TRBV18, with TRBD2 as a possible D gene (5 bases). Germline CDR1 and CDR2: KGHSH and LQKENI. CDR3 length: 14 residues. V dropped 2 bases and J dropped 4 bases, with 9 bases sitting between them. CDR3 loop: CASSPSRGYNEQFF. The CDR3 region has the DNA TGTGCCAGCTCACCATCACGGGGTTACAATGAGCAGTTCTTC.

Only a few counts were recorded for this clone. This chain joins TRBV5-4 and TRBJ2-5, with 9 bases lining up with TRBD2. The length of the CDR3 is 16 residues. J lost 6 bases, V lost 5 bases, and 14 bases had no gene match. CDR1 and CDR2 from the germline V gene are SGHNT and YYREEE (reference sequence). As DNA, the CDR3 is TGTGCCAGCAGAGTGGCGGGAGGGGGCGTTAGAAAGACCCAGTACTTC. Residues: CASRVAGGGVRKTQYF.

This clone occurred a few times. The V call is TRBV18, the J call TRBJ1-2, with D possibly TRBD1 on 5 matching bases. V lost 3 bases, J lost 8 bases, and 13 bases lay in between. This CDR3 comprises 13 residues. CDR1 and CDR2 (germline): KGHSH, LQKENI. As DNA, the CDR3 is TGTGCCAGCTCACCCCCGACGGGGGACGGCTACACCTTC. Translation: CASSPPTGDGYTF. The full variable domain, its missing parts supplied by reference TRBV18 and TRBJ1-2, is NAGVMQNPRHLVRRRGQEARLRCSPMKGHSHVYWYRQLPEEGLKFMVYLQKENIIDESGMPKERFSAEFPKEGPSILRIQQVVRGDSAAYFCASSPPTGDGYTFGSGTRLTVV.

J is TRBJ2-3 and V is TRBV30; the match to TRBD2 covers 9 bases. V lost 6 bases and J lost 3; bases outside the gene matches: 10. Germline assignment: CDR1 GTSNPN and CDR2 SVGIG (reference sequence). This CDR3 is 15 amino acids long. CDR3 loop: CACFTPGLATDTQYF. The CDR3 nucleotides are TGTGCCTGTTTTACTCCGGGACTAGCAACAGATACGCAGTATTTT.

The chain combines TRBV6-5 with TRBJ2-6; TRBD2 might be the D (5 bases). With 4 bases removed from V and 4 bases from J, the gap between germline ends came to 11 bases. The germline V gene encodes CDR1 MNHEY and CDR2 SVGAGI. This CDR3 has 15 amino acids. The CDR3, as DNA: TGTGCCAGCAGTTCCCTAGCCACCGGGGCCAACGTCCTGACTTTC. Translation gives CASSSLATGANVLTF.

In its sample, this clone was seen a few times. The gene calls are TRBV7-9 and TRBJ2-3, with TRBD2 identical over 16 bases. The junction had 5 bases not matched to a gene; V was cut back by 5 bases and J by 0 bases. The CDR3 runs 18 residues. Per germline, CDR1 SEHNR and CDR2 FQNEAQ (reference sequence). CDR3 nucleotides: TGTGCCAGCAGCCCCGGGACTAGCGGGGGGGCAAGCACAGATACGCAGTATTTT. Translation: CASSPGTSGGASTDTQYF.

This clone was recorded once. CDR3 amino acids: CSVSGTVSYEQYF. CDR3 in DNA: TGCAGCGTTTCCGGGACAGTCTCCTACGAGCAGTACTTC. The rearrangement uses TRBV29-1 and TRBJ2-7; 7 positions match TRBD1. Germline CDR1 SQVTM, CDR2 ANQGSEA. V lost 5 bases to trimming and J lost 0 bases; unmatched junction nucleotides: 4. This CDR3 has 13 amino acids.

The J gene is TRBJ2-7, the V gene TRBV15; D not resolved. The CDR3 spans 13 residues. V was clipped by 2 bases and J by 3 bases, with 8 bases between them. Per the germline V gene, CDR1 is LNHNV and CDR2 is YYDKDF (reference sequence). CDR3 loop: CATSRPPYYEQYF. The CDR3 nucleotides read TGTGCCACCAGCAGACCCCCCTACTACGAGCAGTACTTC.

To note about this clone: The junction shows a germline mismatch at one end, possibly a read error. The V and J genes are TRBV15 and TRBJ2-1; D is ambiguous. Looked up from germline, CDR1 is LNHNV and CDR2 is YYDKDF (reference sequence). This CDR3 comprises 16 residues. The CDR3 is CTTSSPSLKRNNEQFF. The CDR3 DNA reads TGTACCACCAGCAGCCCGTCTCTAAAGCGAAACAATGAGCAGTTCTTC. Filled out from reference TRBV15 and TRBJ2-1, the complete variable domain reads DAMVIQNPRYQVTQFGKPVTLSCSQTLNHNVMYWYQQKSSQAPKLLFHYYDKDFNNEADTPDNFQSRRPNTSFCFLDIRSPGLGDTAMYLCTTSSPSLKRNNEQFFGPGTRLTVL.

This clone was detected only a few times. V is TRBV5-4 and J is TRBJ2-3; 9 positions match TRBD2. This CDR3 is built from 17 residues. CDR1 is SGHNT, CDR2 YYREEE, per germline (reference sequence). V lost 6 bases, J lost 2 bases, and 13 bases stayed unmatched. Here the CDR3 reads CASTRKGLAGITDTQYF. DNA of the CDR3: TGTGCCAGCACTCGGAAGGGCCTAGCGGGAATCACAGATACGCAGTATTTT.

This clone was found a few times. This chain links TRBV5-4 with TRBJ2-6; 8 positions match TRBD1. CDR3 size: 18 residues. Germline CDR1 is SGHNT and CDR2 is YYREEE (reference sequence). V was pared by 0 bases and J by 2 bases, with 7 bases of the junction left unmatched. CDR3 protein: CASSLGRWTGPGANVLTF. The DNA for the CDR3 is TGTGCCAGCAGCTTGGGTCGTTGGACAGGGCCTGGGGCCAACGTCCTGACTTTC.

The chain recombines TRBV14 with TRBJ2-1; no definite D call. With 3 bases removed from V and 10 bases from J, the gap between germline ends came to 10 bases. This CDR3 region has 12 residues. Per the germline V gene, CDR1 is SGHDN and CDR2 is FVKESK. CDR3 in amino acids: CASSHYQLEQFF. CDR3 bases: TGTGCCAGCAGCCATTATCAGTTAGAGCAGTTCTTC.

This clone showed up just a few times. In DNA form, the CDR3 reads TGCAGCCACAGGGACCAGGGCTATGGCTACACCTTC. Its translation: CSHRDQGYGYTF. The chain links TRBV29-1 to TRBJ1-2; possible D gene TRBD1, 6 bases. From germline, CDR1 is SQVTM and CDR2 ANQGSEA. The CDR3 is 12 residues long. V was clipped by 8 bases and J by 4 bases, with 14 bases between them.

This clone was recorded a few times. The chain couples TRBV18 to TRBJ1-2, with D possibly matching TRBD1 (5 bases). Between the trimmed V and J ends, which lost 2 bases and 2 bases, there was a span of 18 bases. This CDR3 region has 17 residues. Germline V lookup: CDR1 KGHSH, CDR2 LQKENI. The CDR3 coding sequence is TGTGCCAGCTCACCATCATCTTCCAGGGCGCCAAACTATGGCTACACCTTC. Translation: CASSPSSSRAPNYGYTF.

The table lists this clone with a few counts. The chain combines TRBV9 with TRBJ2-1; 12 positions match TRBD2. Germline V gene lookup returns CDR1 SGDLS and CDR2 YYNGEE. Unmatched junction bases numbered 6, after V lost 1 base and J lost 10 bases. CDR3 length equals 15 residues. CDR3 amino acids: CASSVRLAGGGEQFF. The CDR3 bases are TGTGCCAGCAGCGTAAGGCTAGCGGGAGGGGGAGAGCAGTTCTTC. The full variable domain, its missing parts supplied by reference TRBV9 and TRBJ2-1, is DSGVTQTPKHLITATGQRVTLRCSPRSGDLSVYWYQQSLDQGLQFLIQYYNGEERAKGNILERFSAQQFPDLHSELNLSSLELGDSALYFCASSVRLAGGGEQFFGPGTRLTVL.

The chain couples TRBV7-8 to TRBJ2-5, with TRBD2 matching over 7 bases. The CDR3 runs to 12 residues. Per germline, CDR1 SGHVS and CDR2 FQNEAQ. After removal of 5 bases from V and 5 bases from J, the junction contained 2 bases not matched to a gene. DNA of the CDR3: TGTGCCAGCAGCGGGGGAGGGGAGACCCAGTACTTC. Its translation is CASSGGGETQYF.

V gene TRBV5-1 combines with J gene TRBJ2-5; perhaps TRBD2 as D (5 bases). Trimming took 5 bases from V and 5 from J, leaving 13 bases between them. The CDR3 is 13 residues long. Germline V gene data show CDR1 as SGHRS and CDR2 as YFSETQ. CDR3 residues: CASSGLKFETQYF. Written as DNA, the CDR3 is TGCGCCAGCAGTGGACTTAAGTTCGAGACCCAGTACTTC.